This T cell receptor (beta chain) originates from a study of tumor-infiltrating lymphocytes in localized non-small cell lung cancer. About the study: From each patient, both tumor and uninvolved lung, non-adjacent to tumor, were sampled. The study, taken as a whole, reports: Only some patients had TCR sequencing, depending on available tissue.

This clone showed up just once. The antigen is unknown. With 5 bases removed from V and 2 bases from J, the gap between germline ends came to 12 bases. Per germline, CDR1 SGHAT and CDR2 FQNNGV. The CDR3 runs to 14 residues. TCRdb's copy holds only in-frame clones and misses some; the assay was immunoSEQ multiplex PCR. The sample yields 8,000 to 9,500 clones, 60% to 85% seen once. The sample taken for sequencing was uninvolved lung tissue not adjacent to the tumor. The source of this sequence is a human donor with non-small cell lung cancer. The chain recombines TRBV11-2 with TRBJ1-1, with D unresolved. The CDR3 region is CASSPVGINTEAFF. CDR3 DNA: TGTGCCAGCAGCCCGGTCGGTATAAACACTGAAGCTTTCTTT.